This T cell receptor beta chain was sequenced during a study of T cell repertoires in cytomegalovirus infection. Study-level information: From public TCR beta signatures came an indication of both CMV infection and matching HLA type. Findings of the study overall: Pooled public TCR beta family frequency picked out CMV carriers with the relevant HLA. Dominating the ex vivo response were TCR beta clonotypes that were CMV-specific and HLA-C-restricted.

In germline, CDR1 is SGHAT, CDR2 FQNNGV. CDR3 length: 12 residues. V dropped 5 bases and J dropped 7 bases, with 9 bases sitting between them. The table lists this clonotype with a count of one. Its antigen is still unknown. TCRdb processed the reads anew with MiXCR; each CDR3 protein has one entry. The table lists around 140,000 distinct CDR3 sequences, over 30% of them singletons, with roughly half in the top ten. The chain is built from TRBV11-2 and TRBJ2-1, with D tentatively TRBD2 (5 bases). This sequence originates from a human donor in good health (CMV status not recorded). Some clones in this sample may be carry-over from other donors' samples. The material sequenced was CD8+ T cells from cultured PBMCs, taken from culture after CMV antigen stimulation. Here the CDR3 DNA reads TGTGCCAGCAGCCCGAGGGAAAATGAGCAGTTCTTC. Translation: CASSPRENEQFF.